This T cell receptor (beta chain) was sequenced in a study of shared clonotypes between healthy human individuals. Study as a whole: CD4 naive cells filled three plates per donor, CD4 memory three, CD8 naive two and CD8 memory one. The study's findings and limits: Relative to clonotypes present in all four donors, those not shared had lower generation probabilities.

CDR3 length: 13 residues. Trimming stripped 0 bases from V and 6 bases from J, with 8 bases between. The germline V gene has CDR1 LGHNA and CDR2 YNFKEQ. Study processing details: Filtering differed, since immunoSEQ gave only junction sequences and no quality scores. Here immunoSEQ multiplex PCR was the method, and the copy in TCRdb shows in-frame clones only, minus some. That table is the source of V, J and clone size, and D and trimming were worked out from the DNA. Of hundreds of thousands of clones listed, around three quarters are singletons. This clone was seen more than once but under ten times. Its antigen is not identified.

The source is a woman between 25 and 40 years old in good health. The chain joins TRBV4-2 to TRBJ2-5; D uncertain. The sequenced sample was memory CD4+ T cells sorted from blood. Subset noted: CD45RA-negative fraction. CDR3: CASSQDWGKTQYF. The CDR3 DNA sequence: TGTGCCAGCAGCCAAGATTGGGGAAAGACCCAGTACTTC.